The clone carrying this T cell receptor (beta chain) was found a few times. As yet, its antigen is unknown. The ends lost 5 bases at V and 9 bases at J; junction bases unmatched: 7. The CDR3 length is 15 residues. CDR1 is SGHAT, CDR2 FQNNGV, per germline. The TCR library protocol attached unique molecular identifiers to the individual cDNA molecules. TCRdb itself ran the 5' RACE reads through MiXCR, one entry per CDR3 protein. The top ten clones hold approximately 1.7% of a sample with about 61,000 distinct CDR3 sequences, 9.5% to 14% of them seen once. This sample was taken from a study of early T cells in non-severe SARS-CoV-2 infection. Study details: Sequenced material consisted of bulk RNA (from unsorted whole blood), and chains were unpaired. Study observations and caveats: Lookups in VDJdb leaned toward anti-spike CD8 responses and missed private and CD4 specificities.

What was sequenced was whole blood. The source is an adult who was a healthcare worker with PCR-confirmed SARS-CoV-2 infection or an uninfected control (not recorded which). V and J are TRBV11-2 and TRBJ2-1; TRBD2 matches at 13 bases. DNA for the CDR3: TGTGCCAGCAGCCGGGGACTAGCGGGGCGGGGTGAGCAGTTCTTC. Amino acids: CASSRGLAGRGEQFF. Variable domain in full (rest from reference TRBV11-2 and TRBJ2-1): EAGVAQSPRYKIIEKRQSVAFWCNPISGHATLYWYQQILGQGPKLLIQFQNNGVVDDSQLPKDRFSAERLKGVDSTLKIQPAKLEDSAVYLCASSRGLAGRGEQFFGPGTRLTVL.